This T cell receptor (beta chain) is drawn from a study of blood T cell repertoires in COVID-19. Whole-study context: Sources were T cells, B-cell-depleted T cells, or PBMCs; the material itself was cDNA or gDNA.

V was clipped by 4 bases and J by 6 bases, with 13 bases between them. The CDR3 sequence is 13 residues long. Profiling relied on immunoSEQ multiplex PCR, and the TCRdb table lists in-frame clones only, not all of them. The data show about 80,000 clones, about four fifths seen once. Sequences were obtained from peripheral blood. The rearrangement links TRBV12-3 or TRBV12-4 to TRBJ2-7, with D possibly TRBD2 on 6 matching bases. The sequence came from a woman aged 65 to 85 with acute or convalescent COVID-19. CDR3 bases: TGTGCCAGCAGTTCCCGGACTATTTCCGAGCAGTACTTC. Translation: CASSSRTISEQYF.